Here is one TCR beta chain with its context. Survey resolution used two replicates of 200 ng, totaling about 400 ng DNA. Produced via immunoSEQ multiplex PCR; TCRdb's table is partial and in-frame only. This repertoire shows over 1,500 clones, about 86% found once; its top ten account for approximately 5.2%. The CDR3 totals 15 residues. Trimming took 4 bases from V and 6 from J; bases not matched to a gene: 11. In germline, CDR1 is SGHDT, CDR2 YYEEEE. These data belong to a study of hypomethylating agent response in myelodysplastic syndrome. This chain joins TRBV5-6 and TRBJ1-2; 8 nucleotides line up with TRBD1. The sample in question was bone marrow, obtained before or after starting hypomethylating agent treatment for myelodysplastic syndrome (not recorded which). The sequence derives from a human donor with myelodysplastic syndrome. The CDR3 nucleotides read TGTGCCAGCAGCCACCGTGATCAGGGGGCGGATGGCTACACCTTC. Amino acid sequence: CASSHRDQGADGYTF.